Below, one TCR beta chain is given with its context. Antigen unknown. With 2 bases removed from V and 3 bases from J, the gap between germline ends came to 7 bases. CDR1 is LNHNV, CDR2 YYDKDF, per germline (reference sequence). This CDR3 has 14 residues. The sample belongs to a study of blood T cells in healthy people across ages. Whole-study findings and limits: Donor CMV status, an unknown factor, possibly confounded changes in expanded clonotypes. Measured against age, TCR beta diversity per million T cells decreased in a roughly linear manner. Donors of long life had a larger count of naive CD4+ cells and greater diversity than aged donors.

Sample-barcoded 5' priming and a J-beta primer mix drove a second PCR of 7 to 11 cycles. TCRdb analysed the 5' RACE reads with MiXCR anew, one entry per CDR3 protein. Seen here are 700,000 or so distinct CDR3 sequences, roughly 41% observed once, and the top ten hold 30%. Every donor contributed about 10 milliliters of peripheral blood by blood draw. The V gene is TRBV15, the J gene TRBJ2-2, with D uncertain. The source of this sequence is a man at least 80 years old in good health. The specimen sequenced was blood. CDR3 sequence reads: CATSRYRDTGELFF. The CDR3 DNA reads as TGTGCCACCAGCAGATATCGGGACACCGGGGAGCTGTTTTTT.